The 27 T cell receptor beta chains listed next were all sequenced from one sample in a study of shared clonotypes between healthy human individuals. Positively selected for CCR7, the CD45RO-negative cells used as naive CD8 cells excluded terminally differentiated effector memory CD45RA+ cells. Profiled with immunoSEQ multiplex PCR; TCRdb holds only in-frame clones, not every one. Altogether under 700,000 clones are present, around 95% being singletons, with the ten largest covering approximately 0.11%. The sample consisted of naive CD8+ T cells sorted from blood. All receptors derive from a woman under 40 in good health.

The genes are TRBV5-1 and TRBJ1-1; perhaps TRBD1 as D (6 bases). CDR1 is SGHRS, CDR2 YFSETQ, per germline. This CDR3 region has 14 residues. Trimming pared 2 bases from V and 3 bases from J, leaving 11 bases between. The CDR3 region has the DNA TGCGCCAGCAGCTTTACAGGGTCCGACACTGAAGCTTTCTTT. It yields the protein CASSFTGSDTEAFF. The full variable domain, completed using reference TRBV5-1 and TRBJ1-1, is KAGVTQTPRYLIKTRGQQVTLSCSPISGHRSVSWYQQTPGQGLQFLFEYFSETQRNKGNFPGRFSGRQFSNSRSEMNVSTLELGDSALYLCASSFTGSDTEAFFGQGTRLTVV.

The genes are TRBV15 and TRBJ1-1; 8 bases line up with TRBD1. Germline CDR1 LNHNV, CDR2 YYDKDF (reference sequence). This CDR3 spans 14 amino acids. The J segment lost 2 bases and the V segment lost 5 bases, leaving 4 bases of the junction unmatched. The CDR3 reads CATSHDRGNTEAFF. CDR3 DNA sequence: TGTGCCACCAGCCACGACAGGGGAAACACTGAAGCTTTCTTT.

The chain uses TRBV6-5 and TRBJ2-2, with D perhaps TRBD1 or TRBD2 (5 bases each). From germline, CDR1 is MNHEY and CDR2 SVGAGI. With 4 bases removed from V and 3 bases from J, the gap between germline ends came to 9 bases. The CDR3 consists of 14 residues. Here the CDR3 DNA reads TGTGCCAGCAGTTGGGGGAAGGACACCGGGGAGCTGTTTTTT. Protein sequence: CASSWGKDTGELFF.

The genes are TRBV28 and TRBJ2-7; a possible D gene is TRBD2 (5 bases). Germline V gene data show CDR1 as MDHEN and CDR2 as SYDVKM. The germline V and J ends were trimmed by 7 bases and 7 bases, with 14 bases remaining between them. The CDR3 totals 12 residues. CDR3 DNA: TGTGCCAGCAATCGAGGGCCTAGAGAGCAGTACTTC. Amino acids: CASNRGPREQYF.

V is TRBV6-5 and J is TRBJ1-2; D is unresolved. Trimming pared 6 bases from V and 4 bases from J, leaving 15 bases between. Germline CDR1 reads MNHEY; CDR2 reads SVGAGI. The CDR3 extends over 14 amino acids. CDR3 sequence (DNA): TGTGCCAGCAGCTTCCTCGGGTCTCCCTATGGCTACACCTTC. Its translation: CASSFLGSPYGYTF.

About this clone itself: Other DNA sequences from this sample encode an identical CDR3 as well. This chain connects TRBV27 to TRBJ1-5; possible D gene TRBD1, 6 bases. V gave up 1 base and J gave up 4 bases, with 8 bases separating them. CDR1 is MNHEY, CDR2 SMNVEV, per germline (reference sequence). CDR3 length equals 14 residues. CDR3: CASSLLGGNQPQHF. The CDR3 DNA reads TGTGCCAGCAGTTTATTAGGGGGTAATCAGCCCCAGCATTTT.

The V call is TRBV9, the J call TRBJ1-2; no reliable D call. The CDR3 loop spans 13 amino acids. The ends were cut back, 4 bases at V and 1 base at J, with 8 bases in the middle. Germline CDR1 and CDR2: SGDLS and YYNGEE. This chain's CDR3 is CASSTRNNYGYTF. The CDR3 DNA is TGTGCCAGCAGCACGAGAAATAACTATGGCTACACCTTC.

The rearrangement joins TRBV25-1 to TRBJ2-5; 7 nucleotides agree with TRBD1. The end of the DNA aligns better with TRBJ2-7, so the J call may be wrong. CDR3 length: 13 residues. Germline V gives CDR1 MGHDK, CDR2 SYGVNS. CDR3 sequence: CASSAYRGGEQYF. As DNA, the CDR3 is TGTGCCAGCAGTGCCTACAGGGGCGGCGAGCAGTACTTC.

This clone was counted once. The J gene is TRBJ2-6, the V gene TRBV19, with 13 bases that match TRBD2. Germline CDR1 LNHDA, CDR2 SQIVND (reference sequence). CDR3 length: 19 amino acids. With 5 bases clipped from V and 4 bases from J, the junction kept 11 bases outside the gene matches. CDR3 region: CASSARTSGGTMGANVLTF. CDR3 in DNA: TGTGCCAGTAGTGCCCGGACTAGCGGGGGCACTATGGGGGCCAACGTCCTGACTTTC.

This clone was counted a single time. This sequence joins TRBV5-6 and TRBJ2-1, with no clear D. The V end was cut by 0 bases, the J end by 13 bases, with 11 bases between. The CDR3 consists of 12 residues. From germline, CDR1 is SGHDT and CDR2 YYEEEE. The CDR3 DNA follows: TGTGCCAGCAGCTTGGGGCGAGAGTTACAGTTCTTC. Amino acid sequence: CASSLGRELQFF.

This chain uses TRBV13 with TRBJ1-3, with unresolved D. This CDR3 is built from 14 residues. Germline assignment: CDR1 PRHDT and CDR2 FYEKMQ (reference sequence). Trimming took 3 bases from V and 0 from J, leaving 6 bases between them. CDR3 region: CASSFGYSGNTIYF. DNA of the CDR3: TGTGCCAGCAGCTTTGGGTACTCTGGAAACACCATATATTTT.

This chain joins TRBV21-1 and TRBJ1-4; the table's D gene call, TRBD1, was not cross checked with the DNA. TRBV21-1 is noted as a pseudogene. The CDR3 loop spans 16 amino acids. The CDR3 sequence: CASSKGGDRHNEKLFF. DNA of the CDR3: TGTGCCAGCAGCAAAGGGGGAGACAGGCATAATGAAAAACTGTTTTTT.

V is TRBV2 and J is TRBJ1-1; D remains unclear. Looked up from germline, CDR1 is SNHLY and CDR2 is FYNNEI. With 4 bases removed from V and 3 bases from J, the gap between germline ends came to 6 bases. The CDR3 has 12 amino acids. Here the CDR3 reads CASSVSDTEAFF. As DNA, the CDR3 is TGTGCCAGCAGTGTCAGTGACACTGAAGCTTTCTTT.

V gene TRBV27 combines with J gene TRBJ2-7; the D gene is possibly TRBD2 (6 bases). The germline CDR1 and CDR2 sequences are MNHEY and SMNVEV (reference sequence). The CDR3 sequence is 14 residues long. Trimming cost V 6 bases and J 0 bases, with 12 bases left between them. The chain's CDR3 is CASSISGSSYEQYF. For the CDR3, the DNA is TGTGCCAGCAGCATTAGCGGAAGCTCCTACGAGCAGTACTTC.

The chain links TRBV28 to TRBJ1-4, with unresolved D. This CDR3 spans 15 amino acids. Germline V CDR1 and CDR2: MDHEN, SYDVKM. Trimming removed 4 bases from V and 13 bases from J, with 22 bases in between. CDR3 residues: CASSSTRNGKGVLFF. In nucleotides, the CDR3 is TGTGCCAGCAGTTCAACAAGGAACGGGAAGGGTGTACTGTTTTTT.

The V gene is TRBV6-1, the J gene TRBJ2-7; 10 nucleotides align to TRBD1. In germline, CDR1 is MNHNS, CDR2 SASEGT. This CDR3 has 15 amino acids. The ends lost 0 bases at V and 4 bases at J; junction bases unmatched: 3. The CDR3 loop is CASSEAWTGGYEQYF. DNA of the CDR3: TGTGCCAGCAGTGAAGCGTGGACAGGGGGGTACGAGCAGTACTTC.

The chain joins TRBV30 to TRBJ2-5; TRBD1 aligns across 8 bases. Losses at the gene ends were 1 base for V and 5 bases for J; bases not matched to a gene: 6. Germline V gene lookup returns CDR1 GTSNPN and CDR2 SVGIG (reference sequence). The CDR3 is made up of 14 amino acids. The CDR3 reads CAWSGARGLETQYF. The CDR3 region has the DNA TGTGCCTGGAGTGGGGCCAGGGGGCTGGAGACCCAGTACTTC.

This chain links TRBV30 with TRBJ2-7; D remains ambiguous. This CDR3 has 12 amino acids. The V gene's germline CDR1 is GTSNPN and CDR2 SVGIG (reference sequence). Trimming removed 0 bases at V and 7 bases at J, with 10 bases between. Written as DNA, the CDR3 is TGTGCCTGGAGTGTACTCGGGTGGGAGCAGTACTTC. It specifies CAWSVLGWEQYF. Filled out from reference TRBV30 and TRBJ2-7, the complete variable domain reads SQTIHQWPATLVQPVGSPLSLECTVEGTSNPNLYWYRQAAGRGLQLLFYSVGIGQISSEVPQNLSASRPQDRQFILSSKKLLLSDSGFYLCAWSVLGWEQYFGPGTRLTVT.

The chain employs TRBV28 and TRBJ1-2; TRBD1 is a possible D gene (5 bases). The germline gives CDR1 MDHEN, CDR2 SYDVKM. Trimming left V 11 bases short and J 4 bases short, with 20 bases between. CDR3 length equals 14 residues. The CDR3 sequence: CASKGRVTAYGYTF. The CDR3, as DNA: TGTGCCTCAAAGGGGAGGGTTACTGCCTATGGCTACACCTTC.

The V call is TRBV27, the J call TRBJ2-7; no firm D call. The CDR3 sequence is 12 residues long. V gave up 6 bases and J gave up 5 bases, with 11 bases separating them. Germline CDR1 is MNHEY and CDR2 is SMNVEV (reference sequence). CDR3 loop: CASRGFMDEQYF. DNA of the CDR3: TGTGCCAGCAGGGGGTTCATGGACGAGCAGTACTTC.

This chain uses TRBV13 with TRBJ2-7, with 11 bases lining up with TRBD2. This CDR3 comprises 13 residues. The germline V gene encodes CDR1 PRHDT and CDR2 FYEKMQ (reference sequence). V shed 3 bases, J shed 6 bases, and the junction held 1 base outside the gene matches. CDR3 loop: CASSFSGRAEQYF. The CDR3 coding sequence is TGTGCCAGCAGCTTTAGCGGGAGGGCCGAGCAGTACTTC.

On this clone itself: Relative to the germline gene, one junction end is altered; a read error may explain this. The chain has TRBV27 and TRBJ2-7; possibly TRBD2 for D (6 bases). The length of the CDR3 is 17 residues. Germline loops: CDR1 MNHEY, CDR2 SMNVEV (reference sequence). This CDR3 reads CASPPRARAGPSCEQYF. CDR3 coding DNA: TGTGCCAGCCCCCCCCGAGCGAGGGCGGGGCCCTCCTGCGAGCAGTACTTC.

J is TRBJ2-1 and V is TRBV27, with TRBD2 matching 9 bases. J gave up 9 bases and V 1 base, and 7 bases lay outside the gene matches. In germline, CDR1 is MNHEY, CDR2 SMNVEV (reference sequence). There are 15 residues in the CDR3. The CDR3 coding sequence is TGTGCCAGCAGTTTATGGGGCGGGAGGGCCGGTGAGCAGTTCTTC. It specifies CASSLWGGRAGEQFF.

This clone was detected only once. DNA of the CDR3: TGTGCCAGCAGTGTATACAGCTTGAGAAAAACTGAAGCTTTCTTT. Translation: CASSVYSLRKTEAFF. The gene calls are TRBV6-1 and TRBJ1-1, with unresolved D. Germline V lookup: CDR1 MNHNS, CDR2 SASEGT. Between the trimmed V and J ends, which lost 4 bases and 5 bases, there was a span of 17 bases. The CDR3 contains 15 residues.

The V and J genes are TRBV28 and TRBJ1-5; 8 bases are shared with TRBD1. The CDR3 has 14 amino acids. The V segment lost 6 bases and the J segment 6 bases; nucleotides outside the gene matches: 7. Germline CDR1 is MDHEN and CDR2 is SYDVKM. DNA for the CDR3: TGTGCCAGCAGCCACCCCAGGGGGCGTCAGCCCCAGCATTTT. As protein: CASSHPRGRQPQHF.

J is TRBJ2-3 and V is TRBV27, with 11 bases fitting TRBD2. Germline CDR1 and CDR2: MNHEY and SMNVEV (reference sequence). Germline trimming cut 0 bases from V and 0 bases from J; bases unmatched to any gene: 2. The CDR3 sequence is 17 residues long. The CDR3 sequence is CASSLSGTSGSTDTQYF. CDR3 in DNA: TGTGCCAGCAGTTTATCGGGGACTAGCGGAAGCACAGATACGCAGTATTTT.

The rearrangement uses TRBV27 and TRBJ1-4; a weak D match, TRBD1 (5 bases). Germline CDR1 MNHEY, CDR2 SMNVEV (reference sequence). The CDR3 is 17 amino acids. V was clipped by 5 bases and J by 0 bases, with 16 bases between them. In DNA form, the CDR3 reads TGTGCCAGCAGTCCTCAAGACAGACATTCAACTAATGAAAAACTGTTTTTT. Its translation: CASSPQDRHSTNEKLFF.